This TCR beta chain was identified during a study of blood T cell repertoires in COVID-19. The V and J ends lost 6 bases and 2 bases, in that order; junction bases with no gene match: 3. In germline, CDR1 is MNHEY, CDR2 SVGAGI. The CDR3 loop spans 13 amino acids. Sequencing was performed with immunoSEQ multiplex PCR; in TCRdb, only in-frame clones are kept and a portion is missing. This sample has a few hundred thousand clones, with around nine tenths found just once. The chain links TRBV6-5 to TRBJ2-7, with 8 bases lining up with TRBD1. The TCR originated in a man aged 60-69 years who had recovered from COVID-19. The material sequenced was peripheral blood. The CDR3 sequence: CASRGQVTYEQYF. CDR3 nucleotides: TGTGCCAGCAGGGGACAGGTGACCTACGAGCAGTACTTC.